These 13 T cell receptor beta chains were sequenced from one sample in a study of shared clonotypes between healthy human individuals. Profiling relied on immunoSEQ multiplex PCR, and the TCRdb table lists in-frame clones only, not all of them. The table records 2 million to 3 million clones, approximately 93% of them present only once. Sequenced material: naive CD4+ T cells from PBMCs. Sample subset: CD45RA+ positively selected. The receptor source for this set is a man aged 18 to 30 in good health. Some clones in this sample may be carry-over from other donors' samples.

The V call is TRBV7-3, the J call TRBJ2-1, with a possible D match to TRBD2 (6 bases). Germline lookup yields CDR1 SGHTA and CDR2 FQGTGA. Trimming took off 0 bases at V and 11 bases at J, with 11 bases between the two ends. There are 13 residues in the CDR3. The CDR3 is CASSLTWTMKQFF. The CDR3 DNA reads as TGTGCCAGCAGCTTAACTTGGACTATGAAGCAGTTCTTC. The full variable domain, rest sourced from reference TRBV7-3 and TRBJ2-1, is GAGVSQTPSNKVTEKGKYVELRCDPISGHTALYWYRQSLGQGPEFLIYFQGTGAADDSGLPNDRFFAVRPEGSVSTLKIQRTERGDSAVYLCASSLTWTMKQFFGPGTRLTVL.

The V gene is TRBV27, the J gene TRBJ1-2; D is possibly TRBD1 (5 bases). Trimming took 2 bases from V and 4 from J, leaving 20 bases between them. Germline V gene lookup returns CDR1 MNHEY and CDR2 SMNVEV (reference sequence). The CDR3 covers 17 residues. The CDR3 reads CASSLVSPRGQAYGYTF. The CDR3 nucleotides read TGTGCCAGCAGTTTAGTAAGTCCCCGGGGCCAGGCCTATGGCTACACCTTC.

The genes are TRBV5-5 and TRBJ2-5; D remains unclear. The V end lost 2 bases, the J end lost 1 base, and 9 bases lay between the germline ends. The germline gives CDR1 SGHKS, CDR2 YYEKEE (reference sequence). The CDR3 has 14 amino acids. The CDR3 reads CASSFGPSQETQYF. The CDR3 DNA sequence: TGTGCCAGCAGCTTCGGACCCAGCCAAGAGACCCAGTACTTC. Variable domain in full (rest from reference TRBV5-5 and TRBJ2-5): DAGVTQSPTHLIKTRGQQVTLRCSPISGHKSVSWYQQVLGQGPQFIFQYYEKEERGRGNFPDRFSARQFPNYSSELNVNALLLGDSALYLCASSFGPSQETQYFGPGTRLLVL.

The CDR3 loop is CASSIAGTNSYEQYF. CDR3 coding DNA: TGTGCCAGTAGTATCGCGGGAACCAACTCCTACGAGCAGTACTTC. The chain employs TRBV19 and TRBJ2-7; TRBD2 is a possible D gene (6 bases). The CDR3 extends over 15 amino acids. Trimming pared 3 bases from V and 0 bases from J, leaving 12 bases between. Germline CDR1 LNHDA, CDR2 SQIVND (reference sequence). Variable domain in full (rest from reference TRBV19 and TRBJ2-7): DGGITQSPKYLFRKEGQNVTLSCEQNLNHDAMYWYRQDPGQGLRLIYYSQIVNDFQKGDIAEGYSVSREKKESFPLTVTSAQKNPTAFYLCASSIAGTNSYEQYFGPGTRLTVT.

This clone was picked up one time. The gene calls are TRBV28 and TRBJ2-7; 8 nucleotides line up with TRBD2. V shed 4 bases and J 2 bases; nucleotides not matched to a gene: 19. CDR1 and CDR2 from the germline V gene are MDHEN and SYDVKM. This CDR3 spans 19 amino acids. CDR3: CASSSPGGRSNASPYEQYF. CDR3 nucleotides: TGTGCCAGCAGTTCCCCAGGCGGGAGGTCCAACGCTTCTCCCTACGAGCAGTACTTC. The whole variable domain, filled in from reference TRBV28 and TRBJ2-7, reads DVKVTQSSRYLVKRTGEKVFLECVQDMDHENMFWYRQDPGLGLRLIYFSYDVKMKEKGDIPEGYSVSREKKERFSLILESASTNQTSMYLCASSSPGGRSNASPYEQYFGPGTRLTVT.

The chain couples TRBV7-8 to TRBJ2-1; the match to TRBD2 covers 10 bases. CDR3 length: 15 amino acids. J lost 7 bases, V lost 3 bases, and 6 bases had no gene match. Germline V lookup: CDR1 SGHVS, CDR2 FQNEAQ. CDR3 in DNA: TGTGCCAGCAGCTTGGGGCCTAGCGGGAGTAATGAGCAGTTCTTC. Its protein is CASSLGPSGSNEQFF.

The chain joins TRBV5-4 to TRBJ1-2; D not certain. This CDR3 region has 13 residues. The germline V gene encodes CDR1 SGHNT and CDR2 YYREEE (reference sequence). The ends were cut back, 4 bases at V and 5 bases at J, with 12 bases in the middle. CDR3 DNA sequence: TGTGCCAGCAGCGCGGGCACCTTGTATGGCTACACCTTC. Amino acid sequence: CASSAGTLYGYTF.

The J gene is TRBJ2-6, the V gene TRBV10-3; D might be TRBD1 (5 bases). V gave up 0 bases and J gave up 0 bases, with 9 bases separating them. The germline CDR1 and CDR2 sequences are ENHRY and SYGVKD. This CDR3 is 17 amino acids long. CDR3 sequence: CAISESTVSSGANVLTF. The CDR3 DNA sequence: TGTGCCATCAGTGAGTCGACAGTCAGCTCTGGGGCCAACGTCCTGACTTTC.

A single count supports this clone. This chain connects TRBV5-1 to TRBJ1-1, with TRBD1 identical over 7 bases. The CDR3 covers 20 residues. V was clipped by 4 bases and J by 5 bases; unmatched bases: 26. The V gene's germline CDR1 is SGHRS and CDR2 YFSETQ. The CDR3 nucleotides read TGCGCCAGCAGCAGAGATTTTAACCCCGGGACACCCTCCAGGGGGACTGAAGCTTTCTTT. Protein sequence: CASSRDFNPGTPSRGTEAFF.

This sequence joins TRBV29-1 and TRBJ2-3; 7 nucleotides match TRBD2. The J segment lost 8 bases and the V segment lost 7 bases, leaving 3 bases of the junction unmatched. Germline-derived CDR1 and CDR2 are SQVTM and ANQGSEA. The CDR3 totals 10 residues. In DNA, the CDR3 is TGCAGCGCCTCTAGCGGTACGCAGTATTTT. This encodes CSASSGTQYF.

CDR3: CASRSTTSTDTQYF. CDR3 in DNA: TGTGCCAGCAGGTCCACCACTAGCACAGATACGCAGTATTTT. This chain connects TRBV6-6 to TRBJ2-3; D call uncertain. V gave up 6 bases and J gave up 0 bases, with 10 bases separating them. This CDR3 region has 14 residues. Germline CDR1 reads MNHNY; CDR2 reads SVGAGI (reference sequence).

The J gene is TRBJ2-7, the V gene TRBV7-9; the D is unclear. The CDR3 runs 12 residues. The germline gives CDR1 SEHNR, CDR2 FQNEAQ (reference sequence). Trimming cost V 5 bases and J 6 bases, with 11 bases left between them. The CDR3 DNA follows: TGTGCCAGCAGCCCTCACACGGGCGAGCAGTACTTC. This encodes CASSPHTGEQYF. Together with reference TRBV7-9 and TRBJ2-7, the CDR3 gives the full variable domain: DTGVSQNPRHKITKRGQNVTFRCDPISEHNRLYWYRQTLGQGPEFLTYFQNEAQLEKSRLLSDRFSAERPKGSFSTLEIQRTEQGDSAMYLCASSPHTGEQYFGPGTRLTVT.

This sequence joins TRBV10-3 and TRBJ1-3; TRBD1 is a possible D gene (6 bases). Germline V gene sequence: CDR1 ENHRY, CDR2 SYGVKD. The V gene lost 10 bases and the J gene lost 2 bases, with 12 bases spanning the gap. The CDR3 contains 13 residues. DNA for the CDR3: TGTGCCACCGGGACATCAACTGGAAACACCATATATTTT. Translated: CATGTSTGNTIYF.